Listed below are T cell receptor beta chains from one sample, sequenced in a study of blood T cells in healthy people across ages. TCRdb independently ran MiXCR on the 5' RACE reads; one entry per CDR3 protein. Among a few hundred thousand distinct CDR3 sequences, 45% to 65% were seen once, and the ten largest hold around 53%. The sequenced sample consisted of blood. The receptor set was obtained from a man aged 60-69 years in good health. CDR3s include the opening cysteine and the closing phenylalanine or tryptophan. D genes are given only for firm matches. Clone size appears in some rows only: once, few, many, or a class for an expanded clone.

>.|.|TRBJ2-7|TRBV9
TGTGCCAGCAGCCCTCCGAGCTCCTACGGGCAGTACTTC
CASSPPSSYGQYF
>few|.|TRBJ1-6|TRBV3-1
TGTGCCAGCAGCCAAGGGGGTATAAATTCACCCCTCCACTTT
CASSQGGINSPLHF
>many|.|TRBJ2-1|TRBV6-1
TGTGCCAGCAGTCCCCTCGGGGGGCTCTCCTACAATGAGCAGTTCTTC
CASSPLGGLSYNEQFF
>.|.|TRBJ2-7|TRBV3-1
TGTGCCAGCAGCCAAGTTATCCAGGGTGGTTACGAGCAGTACTTC
CASSQVIQGGYEQYF
>many|.|TRBJ2-3|TRBV11-3
TGTGCCAGCAGCTCGCCCCGGGACGGGGATACGCAGTATTTT
CASSSPRDGDTQYF
>.|.|TRBJ1-5|TRBV29-1
TGCAGCGTTGGGGATATCAATCAGCCCCAGCATTTT
CSVGDINQPQHF
>few|TRBD1|TRBJ2-1|TRBV7-9
TGTGCCAGCAGCTTAGGGACAGGGTTGTTCTTC
CASSLGTGLFF
>once|.|TRBJ2-7|TRBV28
TGTGCCAGCAGTTTGACGCCAGGGCCCCACGAGCAGTACTTC
CASSLTPGPHEQYF
>.|.|TRBJ1-1|TRBV20-1
TGCAGTGCTAGGCCCCGGAAGGGAAGAGAGAACACTGAAGCTTTCTTT
CSARPRKGRENTEAFF
>.|TRBD2|TRBJ2-4|TRBV30
TGTGCCGGGACGGACGCGGGAGAGCAGTACTTC
CAGTDAGEQYF
>.|.|TRBJ2-5|TRBV14
TGTGCCAGCAGCCAAGACGTCCATGTGACCCAGTACTTC
CASSQDVHVTQYF
>few|.|TRBJ1-2|TRBV9
TGTGCCAGCAGCGCCCCGGGACGGCCCTATGGCTACACCTTC
CASSAPGRPYGYTF
>few|TRBD2|TRBJ2-1|TRBV27
TGTGCCAGCAGTCCGCCCCCCGGGACTAGCGATGAGCAGTTCTTC
CASSPPPGTSDEQFF
>.|.|TRBJ1-3|TRBV5-1
TGCGCCAGCAGCTTGGAACGGAGCTCTGGAAACACCATATATTTT
CASSLERSSGNTIYF
>.|TRBD2|TRBJ2-1|TRBV7-9
TGTGCCAGCAGCTTCGGGGCTAGCGGTTACAATGAGCAGTTCTTC
CASSFGASGYNEQFF
>.|TRBD2|TRBJ2-1|TRBV6-5
TGTGCCAGCTCCCACCAGCGGACTAGCCTCTACAATGAGCAGTTCTTC
CASSHQRTSLYNEQFF
>.|.|TRBJ2-7|TRBV20-1
TGCAGTGCTAGTTTTCCAGGAACCTACGAGCAGTACTTC
CSASFPGTYEQYF
>few|.|TRBJ1-1|TRBV6-5
TGTGCCAGCAAGGGCTTCAGCGGGATTAACACTGAAGCTTTCTTT
CASKGFSGINTEAFF
>.|TRBD2|TRBJ2-3|TRBV5-1
TGCGCCAGCAGCAAACCCGGACTAGCGGGGGGCGATACGCAGTATTTT
CASSKPGLAGGDTQYF
>.|TRBD2|TRBJ2-3|TRBV6-1
TGTGCCGCCCAACCCGGGAGGGCGGACACAGATACGCAGTATTTT
CAAQPGRADTDTQYF
>.|.|TRBJ2-5|TRBV12-3/TRBV12-4
TGTGCCAGCAGTTGGAACAGGGTGCAGACCCAGTACTTC
CASSWNRVQTQYF
>.|.|TRBJ2-5|TRBV20-1
TGCAGTGCCGAAGAAGGCCAGGGGGGGGAGACCCAGTACTTC
CSAEEGQGGETQYF
>.|.|TRBJ1-2|TRBV10-3
TGTGCCATCAGTCGGGACTCGGAGGGCTACACCTTC
CAISRDSEGYTF
>.|TRBD1|TRBJ1-2|TRBV3-1
TGTGCCAGCACTCGGGTACCAGGGGGCGCTACTGGCTACACCTTC
CASTRVPGGATGYTF
>.|TRBD2|TRBJ2-5|TRBV5-6
TGTGCCAGCAGCTTGGTACGGGGGGTATCCCCAGAGACCCAGTACTTC
CASSLVRGVSPETQYF
>once|.|TRBJ2-5|TRBV23-1
TGCGCCAGCAGTCAATCGATTGCACAGTTCTTAGAGACCCAGTACTTC
CASSQSIAQFLETQYF
>.|.|TRBJ2-1|TRBV20-1
TGCAGTGCTAGTCTCCAGCCCTCCTACAATGAGCAGTTCTTC
CSASLQPSYNEQFF
>few|TRBD1|TRBJ2-7|TRBV6-2/TRBV6-3
TGTGCCAGCAGTTACACCGGGACAGGGGGCGAGCAGTACTTC
CASSYTGTGGEQYF